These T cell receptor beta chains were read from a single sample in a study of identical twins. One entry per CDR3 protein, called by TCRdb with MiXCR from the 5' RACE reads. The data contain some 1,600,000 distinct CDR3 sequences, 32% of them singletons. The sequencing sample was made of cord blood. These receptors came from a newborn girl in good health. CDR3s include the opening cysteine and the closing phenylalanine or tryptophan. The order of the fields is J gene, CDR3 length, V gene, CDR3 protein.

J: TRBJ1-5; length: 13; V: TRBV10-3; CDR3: CAINDFGDQPQHF
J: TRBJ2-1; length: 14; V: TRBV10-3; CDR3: CAISTSGGAAEQFF
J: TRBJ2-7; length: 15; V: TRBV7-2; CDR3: CASSYSGLNSYEQYF
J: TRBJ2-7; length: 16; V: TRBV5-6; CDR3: CASSRPRTGGTYEQYF
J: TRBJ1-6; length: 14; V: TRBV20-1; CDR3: CSAKGQDWNSPLHF
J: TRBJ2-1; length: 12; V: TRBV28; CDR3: CASLDTSYEQFF
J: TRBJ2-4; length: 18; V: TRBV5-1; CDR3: CASSLGGQGARDKNIQYF
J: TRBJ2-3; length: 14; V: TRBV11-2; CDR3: CASSLTDRTDTQYF
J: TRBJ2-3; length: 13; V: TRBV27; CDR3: CASRGTNQFTQYF
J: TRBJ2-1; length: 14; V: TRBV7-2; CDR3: CASSLAVLRETQFF
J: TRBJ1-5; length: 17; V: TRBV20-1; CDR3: CSARAGQWAYSNQPQHF
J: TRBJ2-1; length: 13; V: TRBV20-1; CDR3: CSAPPAGGLVQFF
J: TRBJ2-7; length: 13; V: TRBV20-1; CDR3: CSARREAPIVQYF
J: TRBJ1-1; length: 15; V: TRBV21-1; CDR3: CASSKQDSLNTEAFF
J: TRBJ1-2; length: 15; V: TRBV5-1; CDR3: CAGSSGTGTLYGYTF
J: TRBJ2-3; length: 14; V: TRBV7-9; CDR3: CASSFPQGEDTPYF
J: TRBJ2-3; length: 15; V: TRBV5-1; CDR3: CASSRDLERADTQYF
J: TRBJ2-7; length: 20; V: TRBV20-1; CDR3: CSASPQIAPLLRISSYEQYF
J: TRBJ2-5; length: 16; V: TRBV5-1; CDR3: CASSRDPQRGVETQYF
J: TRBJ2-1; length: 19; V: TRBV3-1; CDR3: CASSQDYRPTSGGYNEQFF
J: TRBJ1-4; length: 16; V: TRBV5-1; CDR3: CASSSRDRGRNEKLFF
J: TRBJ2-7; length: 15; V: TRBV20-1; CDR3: CSARDLPGTFYEQYF
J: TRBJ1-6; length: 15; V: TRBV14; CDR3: CASSQAGAGNSPLHF
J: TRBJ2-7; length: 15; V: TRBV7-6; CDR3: CASSLSEGYSYEQYF
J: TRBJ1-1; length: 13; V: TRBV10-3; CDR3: CAIAGRPNTEAFF
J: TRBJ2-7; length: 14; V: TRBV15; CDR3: CATSRHGTSGEQYF
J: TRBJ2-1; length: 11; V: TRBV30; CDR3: CAWSDSKEEFF
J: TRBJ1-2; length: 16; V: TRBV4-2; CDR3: CASSQDTGASGYGYTF
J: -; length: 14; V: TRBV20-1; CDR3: CSAQTDPLRETQYF
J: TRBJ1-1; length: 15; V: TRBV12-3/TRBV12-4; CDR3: CASSPSGTAYTEAFF
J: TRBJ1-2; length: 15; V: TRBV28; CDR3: CASSLGTGGANGYTF
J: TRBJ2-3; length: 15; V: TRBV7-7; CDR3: CASSTTAGLIDTQYF
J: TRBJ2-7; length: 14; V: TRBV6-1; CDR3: CASRGAVHSYEQYF
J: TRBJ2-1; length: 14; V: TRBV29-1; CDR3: CSVEGGGPYNEQFF
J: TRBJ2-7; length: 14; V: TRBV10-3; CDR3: CAISWTGSVYEQYF
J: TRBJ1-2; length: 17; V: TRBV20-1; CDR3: CSARERDSPSLNYGYTF
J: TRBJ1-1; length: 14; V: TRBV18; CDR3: CASSPLGKNTEAFF
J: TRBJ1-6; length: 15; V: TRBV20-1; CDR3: CSASFGPSYNSPLHF
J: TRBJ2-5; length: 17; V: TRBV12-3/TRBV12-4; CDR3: CASSFGASGGALKTQYF
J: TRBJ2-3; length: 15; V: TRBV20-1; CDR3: CSARIAGGRTDTQYF
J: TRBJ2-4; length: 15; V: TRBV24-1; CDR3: CATSDGQGGKNIQYF
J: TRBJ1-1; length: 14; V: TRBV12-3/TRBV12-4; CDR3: CAIIYRGEGTEAFF
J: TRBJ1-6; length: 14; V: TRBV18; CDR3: CASSPIRGDSPLHF
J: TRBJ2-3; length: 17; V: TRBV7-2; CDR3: CASSFPIAGGSTDTQYF
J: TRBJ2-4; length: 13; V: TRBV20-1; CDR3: CSAKQDAKNIQYF
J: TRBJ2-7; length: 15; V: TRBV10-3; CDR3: CAISEQGASADEQYF
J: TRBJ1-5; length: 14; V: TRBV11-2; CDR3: CASSSLQGSQPQHF
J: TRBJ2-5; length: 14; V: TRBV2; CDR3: CASKGVRSSNEQYF
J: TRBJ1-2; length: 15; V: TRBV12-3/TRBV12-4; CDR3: CASRMTGGADYGYTF
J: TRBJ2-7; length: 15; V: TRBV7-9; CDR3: CASSLRARSSYEQYF
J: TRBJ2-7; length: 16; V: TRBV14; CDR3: CASSQLTYSAPYEQYF
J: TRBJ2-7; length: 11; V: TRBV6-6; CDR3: CATFNNREQYF
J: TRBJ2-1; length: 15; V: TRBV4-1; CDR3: CASRQGLATGNEQFF
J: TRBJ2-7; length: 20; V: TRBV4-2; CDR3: CASSQVYPGVSGRKGYEQYF
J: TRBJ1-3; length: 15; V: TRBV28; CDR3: CASLTGGASESTIYF
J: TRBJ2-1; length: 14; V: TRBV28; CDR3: CASIRSGTYNEQFF
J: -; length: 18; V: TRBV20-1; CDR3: CSATRWSGASGGNYEQYF
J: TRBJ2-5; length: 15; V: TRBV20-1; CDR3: CSARTSGGHQETQYF
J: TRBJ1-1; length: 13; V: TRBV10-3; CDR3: CAIGTGMNTEAFF